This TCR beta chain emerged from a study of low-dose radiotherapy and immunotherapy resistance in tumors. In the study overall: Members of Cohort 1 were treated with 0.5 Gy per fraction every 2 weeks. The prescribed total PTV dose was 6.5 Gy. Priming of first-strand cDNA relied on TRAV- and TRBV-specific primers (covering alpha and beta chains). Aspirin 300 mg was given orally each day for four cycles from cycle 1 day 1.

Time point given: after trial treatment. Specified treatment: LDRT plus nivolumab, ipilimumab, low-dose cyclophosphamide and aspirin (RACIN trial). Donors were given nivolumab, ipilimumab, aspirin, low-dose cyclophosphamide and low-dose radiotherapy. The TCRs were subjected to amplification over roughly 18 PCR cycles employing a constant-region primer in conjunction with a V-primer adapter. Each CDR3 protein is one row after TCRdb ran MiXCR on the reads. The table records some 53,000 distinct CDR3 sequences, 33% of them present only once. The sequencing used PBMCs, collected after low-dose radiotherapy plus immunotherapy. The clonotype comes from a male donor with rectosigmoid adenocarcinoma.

CDR3 DNA sequence: TGTGCCTGGGGGGGGGCCGACAACACTGAAGCTTTCTTT. It specifies CAWGGADNTEAFF. The gene calls are TRBV30 and TRBJ1-1; a weak D match, TRBD1 (6 bases). Germline-derived CDR1 and CDR2 are GTSNPN and SVGIG (reference sequence). V was shortened by 5 bases and J by 2 bases, with 12 bases between the two germline ends. The CDR3 consists of 13 residues.